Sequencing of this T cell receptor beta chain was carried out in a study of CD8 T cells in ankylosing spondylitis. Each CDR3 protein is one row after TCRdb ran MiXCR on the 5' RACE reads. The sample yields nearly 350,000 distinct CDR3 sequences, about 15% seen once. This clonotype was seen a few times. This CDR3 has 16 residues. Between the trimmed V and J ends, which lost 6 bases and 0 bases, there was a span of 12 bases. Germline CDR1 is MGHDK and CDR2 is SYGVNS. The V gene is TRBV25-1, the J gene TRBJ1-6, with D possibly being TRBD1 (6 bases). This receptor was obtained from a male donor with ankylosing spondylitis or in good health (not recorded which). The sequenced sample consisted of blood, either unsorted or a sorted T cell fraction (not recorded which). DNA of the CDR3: TGTGCCAGCAGGGAAGGACAGCTCTCCTATAATTCACCCCTCCACTTT. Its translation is CASREGQLSYNSPLHF.